What follows are 30 T cell receptor beta chains derived from one specimen sequenced in a study of identical twins. TCRdb recomputed calls from the 5' RACE reads with MiXCR, one row per CDR3 protein. The profile shows 200,000 to 300,000 distinct CDR3 sequences, about 10% of them singletons. Sequencing was done on a sample of memory T cells sorted from blood. Every receptor here comes from a middle-aged man in good health.

This clonotype appeared a few times. This sequence joins TRBV28 and TRBJ2-1; 7 bases map to TRBD1. Looked up from germline, CDR1 is MDHEN and CDR2 is SYDVKM. J was trimmed by 4 bases and V by 6 bases; bases with no gene match: 6. The CDR3 is 14 residues long. The CDR3 sequence: CASRPGTVYNEQFF. For the CDR3, the DNA is TGTGCCAGCAGGCCCGGGACAGTATACAATGAGCAGTTCTTC.

This clonotype was observed many times. The rearrangement links TRBV27 to TRBJ2-5; 14 positions match TRBD2. Germline lookup yields CDR1 MNHEY and CDR2 SMNVEV (reference sequence). The CDR3 runs to 15 residues. Unmatched junction bases numbered 5, after V lost 6 bases and J lost 5 bases. CDR3 residues: CASRTRLAGGETQYF. The CDR3 DNA follows: TGTGCCAGCAGGACAAGACTAGCGGGGGGGGAGACCCAGTACTTC.

This clonotype was seen only once. The rearrangement links TRBV20-1 to TRBJ2-1; D is undetermined. CDR1 is DFQATT and CDR2 is SNEGSKA in the germline V gene (reference sequence). V dropped 6 bases and J dropped 8 bases, with 23 bases sitting between them. This CDR3 spans 15 amino acids. The CDR3: CSAGPLRRSNDEQFF. The CDR3 DNA reads TGCAGTGCCGGACCCCTTAGAAGGTCTAATGATGAGCAGTTCTTC.

The chain has TRBV19 and TRBJ1-5, with D uncertain. Germline assignment: CDR1 LNHDA and CDR2 SQIVND (reference sequence). The CDR3 has 15 residues. Trimming took off 8 bases at V and 6 bases at J, with 20 bases between the two ends. Here the CDR3 DNA reads TGTGCCAGTCTGGACTGGGATGGTGGGCGTCAGCCCCAGCATTTT. Translating it yields CASLDWDGGRQPQHF. The full variable domain, its missing parts supplied by reference TRBV19 and TRBJ1-5, is DGGITQSPKYLFRKEGQNVTLSCEQNLNHDAMYWYRQDPGQGLRLIYYSQIVNDFQKGDIAEGYSVSREKKESFPLTVTSAQKNPTAFYLCASLDWDGGRQPQHFGDGTRLSIL.

This clonotype was detected ten times or more. V gene TRBV6-2 or TRBV6-3 combines with J gene TRBJ2-7, with D unclear. CDR1 and CDR2 from the germline V gene are MNHEY and SVGEGT. This CDR3 is 16 amino acids long. Trimming stripped 0 bases from V and 0 bases from J, with 12 bases between. Here the CDR3 DNA reads TGTGCCAGCAGTTACTCAGTTCTTGGTCCCTCCTACGAGCAGTACTTC. Its translation: CASSYSVLGPSYEQYF.

The chain is built from TRBV12-3 or TRBV12-4 and TRBJ2-3, with 15 bases aligning to TRBD2. The V and J ends lost 5 bases and 3 bases, in that order; junction bases with no gene match: 6. This CDR3 has 17 residues. This CDR3 reads CASSGLAGGRRTDTQYF. CDR3 nucleotide sequence: TGTGCCAGCAGTGGACTAGCGGGAGGGCGTCGAACAGATACGCAGTATTTT.

The chain employs TRBV12-3 or TRBV12-4 and TRBJ1-2, with no clear D. The CDR3 covers 12 residues. Deletions cut 7 bases from V and 4 bases from J, with 10 bases between. In nucleotides, the CDR3 is TGTGCCAGCAATGCCCTAGGCTATGGCTACACCTTC. As protein: CASNALGYGYTF.

The chain joins TRBV7-7 to TRBJ1-1; unclear D gene. The CDR3 spans 13 residues. CDR1 and CDR2 from the germline V gene are SSHAT and FNYEAQ (reference sequence). V lost 5 bases and J lost 1, with 8 bases in between. CDR3 bases: TGTGCCAGCAGCCCAAGTCCGAACACTGAAGCTTTCTTT. Amino acids: CASSPSPNTEAFF.

With respect to this clonotype: Being one base from a much bigger clone, this may be a read error. V usage is TRBV9 and J usage is TRBJ2-5; D is possibly TRBD1 or TRBD2 (6 bases each). Per germline, CDR1 SGDLS and CDR2 YYNGEE. The ends were cut back, 3 bases at V and 1 base at J, with 16 bases in the middle. The CDR3 runs 16 residues. CDR3 sequence (DNA): TGTGCCAGCAGCGATTTGGGGGGCGCCCCCCAAGAGACCCAGTACTTC. Translation: CASSDLGGAPQETQYF. The full variable domain, in which reference TRBV9 and TRBJ2-5 provide the parts outside the CDR3, is DSGVTQTPKHLITATGQRVTLRCSPRSGDLSVYWYQQSLDQGLQFLIQYYNGEERAKGNILERFSAQQFPDLHSELNLSSLELGDSALYFCASSDLGGAPQETQYFGPGTRLLVL.

This clonotype has just a few counts. V and J are TRBV7-9 and TRBJ2-1, with D perhaps TRBD2 (5 bases). Germline V lookup: CDR1 SEHNR, CDR2 FQNEAQ (reference sequence). Trimming took off 7 bases at V and 9 bases at J, with 13 bases between the two ends. This CDR3 has 12 residues. The CDR3 DNA reads as TGTGCCAGCAACCTGCAAGAGGGTGAGCAGTTCTTC. It is translated as CASNLQEGEQFF.

V gene TRBV20-1 combines with J gene TRBJ1-2; D is unresolved. V was shortened by 0 bases and J by 0 bases, with 8 bases between the two germline ends. This CDR3 contains 14 residues. Germline V lookup: CDR1 DFQATT, CDR2 SNEGSKA (reference sequence). CDR3 sequence reads: CSAREGLTNYGYTF. Written as DNA, the CDR3 is TGCAGTGCTAGAGAAGGGCTAACTAACTATGGCTACACCTTC.

This clonotype was recorded a few times. The rearrangement joins TRBV29-1 to TRBJ2-1, with TRBD2 matching over 7 bases. The V gene end was trimmed by 0 bases and the J gene end by 9 bases; junction bases not matched to a gene: 20. This CDR3 is 18 amino acids long. The V gene's germline CDR1 is SQVTM and CDR2 ANQGSEA. The CDR3 bases are TGCAGCGTTGAAGATCTTTGGGGGGAGGGCCAAGGTACGGTTGAGCAGTTCTTC. It is translated as CSVEDLWGEGQGTVEQFF.

CDR3: CAISDGTSSGNTIYF. The CDR3 DNA follows: TGTGCCATCAGTGACGGCACTAGCTCTGGAAACACCATATATTTT. The rearrangement uses TRBV10-3 and TRBJ1-3; D uncertain. The CDR3 has 15 residues. The V and J ends lost 3 bases and 0 bases respectively, with 9 bases between them. The V gene's germline CDR1 is ENHRY and CDR2 SYGVKD.

The chain joins TRBV19 to TRBJ2-7, with D unresolved. CDR1 and CDR2 from the germline V gene are LNHDA and SQIVND (reference sequence). CDR3 length equals 15 residues. Trimming pared 0 bases from V and 4 bases from J, leaving 13 bases between. The CDR3 here is CASSIEVTRAYEQYF. CDR3 coding DNA: TGTGCCAGTAGTATAGAGGTCACTCGGGCTTACGAGCAGTACTTC.

The J gene is TRBJ2-1, the V gene TRBV6-5; D remains unclear. Trimming left V 0 bases short and J 2 bases short, with 8 bases between. Germline V gene sequence: CDR1 MNHEY, CDR2 SVGAGI. CDR3 length: 15 residues. The CDR3 bases are TGTGCCAGCAGTTACTCCCAGGTTCCCTACAATGAGCAGTTCTTC. Protein: CASSYSQVPYNEQFF.

Ten or more counts support this clonotype. The V gene is TRBV10-3, the J gene TRBJ2-7; D is ambiguous. Looked up from germline, CDR1 is ENHRY and CDR2 is SYGVKD. With 2 bases removed from V and 1 base from J, the gap between germline ends came to 9 bases. The CDR3 length is 14 residues. The chain's CDR3 is CAISERSRSYEQYF. In DNA, the CDR3 is TGTGCCATCAGTGAGCGAAGCAGATCCTACGAGCAGTACTTC.

This clonotype was seen a handful of times. The chain employs TRBV5-1 and TRBJ2-3; no definite D call. Germline V gene sequence: CDR1 SGHRS, CDR2 YFSETQ. Trimming shortened V by 4 bases and J by 0 bases, and 9 bases separated the two germline ends. The CDR3 is made up of 14 amino acids. Written as DNA, the CDR3 is TGCGCCAGCAGCCCGGAGAGGAGCACAGATACGCAGTATTTT. This sequence encodes CASSPERSTDTQYF.

This clonotype was seen a few times. The rearrangement uses TRBV7-6 and TRBJ2-7; perhaps TRBD2 as D (6 bases). CDR3 length: 16 amino acids. Germline CDR1 and CDR2: SGHVS and FNYEAQ. V was clipped by 3 bases and J by 2 bases, with 17 bases between them. CDR3 protein: CASSFGEAGSPYEQYF. DNA for the CDR3: TGTGCCAGCAGCTTTGGGGAGGCCGGGAGCCCCTACGAGCAGTACTTC.

This sequence joins TRBV4-3 and TRBJ2-5, with D tentatively TRBD1 or TRBD2 (6 bases each). CDR3 length: 14 residues. V was cut by 0 bases and J by 5 bases, with 10 bases left in between. Germline V gene data show CDR1 as LGHNA and CDR2 as YSLEER. The CDR3 here is CASSQEPGAETQYF. In nucleotides, the CDR3 is TGCGCCAGCAGCCAAGAGCCGGGGGCGGAGACCCAGTACTTC.

This clonotype was found many times. This chain joins TRBV30 and TRBJ1-1; maybe TRBD1 (5 bases). Per the germline V gene, CDR1 is GTSNPN and CDR2 is SVGIG (reference sequence). The V end was cut by 0 bases, the J end by 10 bases, with 27 bases between. The CDR3 consists of 17 residues. CDR3 nucleotides: TGTGCCTGGAGTGTATTGGGGCGTGCAGCCAGGGAAGTCGGAGCTTTCTTT. This sequence encodes CAWSVLGRAAREVGAFF.

The genes are TRBV4-2 and TRBJ1-5, with D unresolved. The CDR3 extends over 13 amino acids. Trimming took off 0 bases at V and 13 bases at J, with 13 bases between the two ends. Germline V gene lookup returns CDR1 LGHNA and CDR2 YNFKEQ. The CDR3 bases are TGTGCCAGCAGCCAAGAAGTGGCCGCTCAACAGCATTTT. Protein sequence: CASSQEVAAQQHF.

This clonotype turned up a few times. The gene calls are TRBV12-3 or TRBV12-4 and TRBJ2-7; D perhaps matches TRBD1 (6 bases). The CDR3 contains 15 residues. Trimming took 7 bases from V and 1 from J, leaving 17 bases between them. CDR3 nucleotide sequence: TGTGCCAGCACTTTCACAGGGCGAGATTCCTACGAGCAGTACTTC. It encodes CASTFTGRDSYEQYF.

The chain carries TRBV4-3 and TRBJ1-2; a weak D match, TRBD1 (6 bases). V lost 0 bases and J lost 6, with 11 bases in between. This CDR3 comprises 14 residues. In germline, CDR1 is LGHNA, CDR2 YSLEER. CDR3 in amino acids: CASSQEDRIHGYTF. The CDR3 DNA sequence: TGCGCCAGCAGCCAAGAAGACAGGATCCATGGCTACACCTTC.

There are many counts of this clonotype. The V and J genes are TRBV12-3 or TRBV12-4 and TRBJ2-3; D is unclear. Trimming took off 5 bases at V and 2 bases at J, with 14 bases between the two ends. CDR3 length: 15 amino acids. Here the CDR3 reads CASSPGRRTTDTQYF. The CDR3 DNA is TGTGCCAGCAGTCCAGGACGGAGAACCACAGATACGCAGTATTTT.

There are many counts of this clonotype. V gene TRBV20-1 combines with J gene TRBJ2-1; TRBD2 aligns across 11 bases. The germline gives CDR1 DFQATT, CDR2 SNEGSKA (reference sequence). V gave up 5 bases and J gave up 5 bases; unmatched junction bases: 5. CDR3 size: 14 residues. CDR3 residues: CSASLAGGDNEQFF. DNA of the CDR3: TGCAGTGCTTCCTTAGCGGGAGGGGACAATGAGCAGTTCTTC.

This clonotype was counted many times. In DNA, the CDR3 is TGCAGTGCTACGCTGGGACTAGCCCGACGAGGGGAGCTGTTTTTT. Amino acids: CSATLGLARRGELFF. The chain uses TRBV20-1 and TRBJ2-2; 9 nucleotides agree with TRBD2. The CDR3 loop spans 15 amino acids. The germline CDR1 and CDR2 sequences are DFQATT and SNEGSKA (reference sequence). V shed 4 bases, J shed 8 bases, and the junction held 11 bases outside the gene matches.

This chain joins TRBV14 and TRBJ2-1, with D possibly matching TRBD1 (7 bases). The CDR3 covers 16 residues. V lost 4 bases and J 6 bases, leaving 19 bases between the germline ends. The germline CDR1 and CDR2 sequences are SGHDN and FVKESK. The CDR3 region is CASSPYRQGGSNEQFF. Written as DNA, the CDR3 is TGTGCCAGCAGCCCCTACCGACAGGGAGGAAGCAATGAGCAGTTCTTC.

The rearrangement links TRBV14 to TRBJ2-1, with 8 bases identical to TRBD2. The CDR3 is 17 residues long. V gave up 2 bases and J gave up 0 bases; unmatched junction bases: 6. The V gene's germline CDR1 is SGHDN and CDR2 FVKESK. The CDR3, as DNA: TGTGCCAGCAGCCAAAAGCGGGAGTATAGCTCCTACAATGAGCAGTTCTTC. Encoded protein: CASSQKREYSSYNEQFF.

The rearrangement links TRBV18 to TRBJ1-5, with TRBD1 identical over 7 bases. The CDR3 is made up of 15 amino acids. Germline V gene data show CDR1 as KGHSH and CDR2 as LQKENI. The trim removed 1 base at V and 6 bases at J, leaving 6 bases unmatched. The DNA of the CDR3 is TGTGCCAGCTCACCACAGGGGGCAGGAGGTCAGCCCCAGCATTTT. As protein: CASSPQGAGGQPQHF. Supplemented by reference TRBV18 and TRBJ1-5, the full variable domain reads NAGVMQNPRHLVRRRGQEARLRCSPMKGHSHVYWYRQLPEEGLKFMVYLQKENIIDESGMPKERFSAEFPKEGPSILRIQQVVRGDSAAYFCASSPQGAGGQPQHFGDGTRLSIL.

This clonotype was counted many times. The V call is TRBV7-8, the J call TRBJ2-7, with 11 bases aligning to TRBD2. There are 16 residues in the CDR3. Germline V gene data show CDR1 as SGHVS and CDR2 as FQNEAQ. Trimming cost V 5 bases and J 0 bases; bases outside gene matches: 6. The chain's CDR3 is CASSLTSGAYSYEQYF. The CDR3 DNA sequence: TGTGCCAGCAGCCTGACTAGCGGGGCGTACTCCTACGAGCAGTACTTC.